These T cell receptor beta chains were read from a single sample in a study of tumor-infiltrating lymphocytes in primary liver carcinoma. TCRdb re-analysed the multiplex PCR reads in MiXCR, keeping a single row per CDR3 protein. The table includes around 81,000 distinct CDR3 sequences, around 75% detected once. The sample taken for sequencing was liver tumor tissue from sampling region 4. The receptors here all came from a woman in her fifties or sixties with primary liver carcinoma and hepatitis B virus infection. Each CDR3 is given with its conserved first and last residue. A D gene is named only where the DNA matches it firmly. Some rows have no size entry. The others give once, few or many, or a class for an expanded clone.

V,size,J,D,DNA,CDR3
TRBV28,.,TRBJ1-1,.,TGCGCCGGCAAAGAGAACACTGAAGCTTTCTTT,CAGKENTEAFF
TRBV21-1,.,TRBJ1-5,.,TGTGCCAACACCCACCGGACAGGGTTTGGCAATCAGCCCCAGCATTTC,CANTHRTGFGNQPQHF
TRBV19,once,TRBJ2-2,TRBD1,TGTGCCACCCAGGGGGCCGGGGAGCTGTTTTTT,CATQGAGELFF
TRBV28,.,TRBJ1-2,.,TGTGCCGACACCAAATTTCGGGGCTACACCTTC,CADTKFRGYTF
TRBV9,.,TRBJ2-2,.,TGTGCCAGCAGCCCCAATCTGGGCACCGGGGAGCTGTTTTTT,CASSPNLGTGELFF
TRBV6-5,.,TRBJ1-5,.,TGTGCCAGCAGTCCCAGACCCGTAAGACACGGGGCTGGGCAGCCCCAGCATTTT,CASSPRPVRHGAGQPQHF
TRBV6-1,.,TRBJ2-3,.,TGTGCCAGCAGTGAAAGGCCCCGGGGAGATACGCAGTATTTT,CASSERPRGDTQYF
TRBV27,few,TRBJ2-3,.,TGTGCCAGTAGAACAGCCGAAGGACAGTATTTT,CASRTAEGQYF
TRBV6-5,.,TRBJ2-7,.,TGTGACAGCAGTTCTTCCGGGACCCAGACCTACGAGCAATACTTC,CDSSSSGTQTYEQYF
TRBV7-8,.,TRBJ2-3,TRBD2,TGTGCCAACAGCTTATCGTCGGGACTAGCGGCGTATTTT,CANSLSSGLAAYF
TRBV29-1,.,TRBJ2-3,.,TGCAGCGTTGGTAGCGTTACGCAGTATTTT,CSVGSVTQYF
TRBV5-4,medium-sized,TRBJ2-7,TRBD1,TGTGCCAGCAGCACCGGGACAGTCCCCTACGAGCAGTACTTC,CASSTGTVPYEQYF
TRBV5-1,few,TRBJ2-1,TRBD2,TGCGCCAGCAGCTTTTCGGGCGGGGGGTTCGATGAGCAGTTCTTC,CASSFSGGGFDEQFF
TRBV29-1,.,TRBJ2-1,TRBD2,TGCAGCGTTGAGGGGACTAGCGGGAGGGGCGTTAGTGAGCAGTTGTTC,CSVEGTSGRGVSEQLF
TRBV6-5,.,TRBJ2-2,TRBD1,TGTGCCAGCAGCCCGACAGGGATAACAGGGGAGCTGTTTTTT,CASSPTGITGELFF
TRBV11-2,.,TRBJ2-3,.,TGTGCCAGTATGCCCTCGGGAAGGTGCACAGATACACAGTATTTT,CASMPSGRCTDTQYF
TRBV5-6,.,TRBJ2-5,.,TGTGCCAGCAATACCGGGACCAAGACCCAGTACTTC,CASNTGTKTQYF
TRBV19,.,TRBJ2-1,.,TGTGCCAGTAGTTTGGGACGCAGCTCCTACAATGAGCGGTTCTTC,CASSLGRSSYNERFF
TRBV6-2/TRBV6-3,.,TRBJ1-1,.,TGTGCCAGCAGATACGTCCCGGACGAACGGTCTGGAGCTTTCTTT,CASRYVPDERSGAFF
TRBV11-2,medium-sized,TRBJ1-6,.,TGTGCCAGCAGCTTAGATCCGGGATCACCCCTCCACTTT,CASSLDPGSPLHF
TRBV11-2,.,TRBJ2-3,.,TGTGTCAGCAGCCCCTGGGCAGATACACAGTATTTT,CVSSPWADTQYF
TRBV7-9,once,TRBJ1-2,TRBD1,TGTGCCAGTAGCTTATCCGCGACAGGGGAGGATGGCAACACCTTC,CASSLSATGEDGNTF
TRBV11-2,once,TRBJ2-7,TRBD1,TGTGCCAGCAGCTTAGATCCCTACACAGGGGGCGAGCAGTACTTC,CASSLDPYTGGEQYF
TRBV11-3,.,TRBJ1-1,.,TGTGTCAGCAGCCTAGTCGGGGAATACCGGAACACTGAAGTTTTCTTT,CVSSLVGEYRNTEVFF
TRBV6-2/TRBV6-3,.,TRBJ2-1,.,TGTGCCAGCAGTTACCTTATAGGGGATGGGGGTCACAATGAGCAGTTCTTC,CASSYLIGDGGHNEQFF
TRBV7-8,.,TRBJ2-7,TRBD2,TGTGCCAGTACCTTAGTCGGACTAGCGGGAGGGACCTCCTACGAGCAGTACTTC,CASTLVGLAGGTSYEQYF
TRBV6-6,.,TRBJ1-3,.,TGTGACAGCAGTTACATGGGGCCCCGGTCTGGAAATACCATATATTTT,CDSSYMGPRSGNTIYF
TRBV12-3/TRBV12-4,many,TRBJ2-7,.,TGTGCCAGCAGCACTAGAGCCGCAGGGGAGCAGTACTTC,CASSTRAAGEQYF
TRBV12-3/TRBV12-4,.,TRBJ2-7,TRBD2,TGTGCCAGCGATCTAACTAGCGGTACCGCGCAGTACTTC,CASDLTSGTAQYF
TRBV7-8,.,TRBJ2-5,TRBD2,TGTGCCAGCAGGAGGGGGTTGAGCGGGAGTCTGATGAAGGGGGAGACCCAGTACTTC,CASRRGLSGSLMKGETQYF
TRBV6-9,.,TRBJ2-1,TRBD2,TGTGCCAGCAGCTTTACAAGCGGGAGATATTACTATGAGCAGTTCTTC,CASSFTSGRYYYEQFF
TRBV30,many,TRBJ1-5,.,TGTGCCTGGAGTTCAGGGCTTAGCAATCAGCCCCAGCATTTT,CAWSSGLSNQPQHF
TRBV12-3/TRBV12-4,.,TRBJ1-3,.,TGTGCCATCAGTTTCCCCAGTGTCAGGGAGGGAAACACCATATATTTT,CAISFPSVREGNTIYF
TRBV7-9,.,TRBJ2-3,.,TGTGCCAGCAGCACTCCGACGAGAGGGCGTCGAGCAGATACGCAGTATTTT,CASSTPTRGRRADTQYF
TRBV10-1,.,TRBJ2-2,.,TGCGCCAGCAGTAAAGACCGGGACTGCTACACCGGGGAGCTGTTTTTC,CASSKDRDCYTGELFF
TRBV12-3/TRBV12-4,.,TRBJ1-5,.,TGTGCCAGCAGACCACGGGCGGGGGCACGTCAGCCCCAGCATTTT,CASRPRAGARQPQHF
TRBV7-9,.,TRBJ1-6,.,TGTGCCAGCAGCCTGAGGATAGTTGGGTCACCCCTCCACTTT,CASSLRIVGSPLHF
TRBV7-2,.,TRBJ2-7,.,TGTGCCAGCAGCCTTAGGCATGTCGAGCAGTACTTC,CASSLRHVEQYF
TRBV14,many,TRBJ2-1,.,TGTGCCAGCAGCCAAGATTTGGAGGATGAGCAGTTCTTC,CASSQDLEDEQFF
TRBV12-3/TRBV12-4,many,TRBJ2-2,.,TGTGCCAGCAGCGGGGAAGTGGGCACCGGGGAGCTGTTTTTT,CASSGEVGTGELFF
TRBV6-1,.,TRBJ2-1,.,TGTTCCAGTAGTGAAGGCTTTGAGCAGTTCTTC,CSSSEGFEQFF
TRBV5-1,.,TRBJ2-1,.,TGCGCCAGCAGCCTAGGTCCAGGATACAATGAGCAGTTCTTC,CASSLGPGYNEQFF
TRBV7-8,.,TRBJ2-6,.,TGTACCAGCAGCTTAGACAGAGCGTCTGGGGCCAGCGTCCTGACTTTC,CTSSLDRASGASVLTF
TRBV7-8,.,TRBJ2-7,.,TGTGTCACCACCCTTTTGGGAGGTCCCTCCTACGAGCAGTACTTC,CVTTLLGGPSYEQYF
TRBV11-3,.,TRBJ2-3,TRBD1,TGTGCCAGCAGCCTGCGGTCCGGGACAGTGGCTAGCACATATACGCAGTATTTT,CASSLRSGTVASTYTQYF
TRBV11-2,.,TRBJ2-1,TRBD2,TGCGCCAGCAGCTTAGGAACTAGCGGGAAGATCGAGCAGTTCTTC,CASSLGTSGKIEQFF
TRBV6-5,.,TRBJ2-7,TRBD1,TGTGCCAGCTGTTACTTCCCGCCGGGACAGGGGTATTACGAGCAGTACTTC,CASCYFPPGQGYYEQYF
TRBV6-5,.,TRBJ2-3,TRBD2,TGTGCCAGCAGTTACAGGAGCGGGAGAACTTCAGATACGCAGTACTTT,CASSYRSGRTSDTQYF
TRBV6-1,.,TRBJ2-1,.,TGTGTCACCGGAGCGCGGGACTCCTACAATGAGCAGTTCTTC,CVTGARDSYNEQFF
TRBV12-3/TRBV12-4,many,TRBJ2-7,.,TGTGCCAGCAGTTTTTGGCTAGACGCCTACGAGCAGTACTTC,CASSFWLDAYEQYF
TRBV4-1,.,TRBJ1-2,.,TGCGCTAGCAGCCAAGTCAACAACCCAGTCTTC,CASSQVNNPVF